The T cell receptor beta chain under discussion was sequenced for a study of cytomegalovirus exposure and HLA in healthy donors. Study details: Within an early data release were about 90 million unique TCRs drawn from HLA-typed donors. General study points: Accounts indicate the classifier identified cytomegalovirus status with strong specificity and sensitivity.

The CDR3 length is 16 residues. The J segment lost 6 bases and the V segment lost 0 bases, leaving 3 bases of the junction unmatched. CDR1 is SGHRS and CDR2 is YFSETQ in the germline V gene. PCR used 60 Vbeta primers and 13 Jbeta primers. Repertoires were generated with immunoSEQ multiplex PCR, while TCRdb's copy carries only in-frame clones and drops some. The sample has about 260,000 clones, around 65% seen once. A remark on this clone: As yet, its antigen is unknown. Other nucleotide sequences in the sample specify the same CDR3.

The sequence came from a female donor in good health and CMV-seronegative. The rearrangement uses TRBV5-1 and TRBJ2-3, with 14 bases fitting TRBD2. The sequencing input was PBMCs. In nucleotides, the CDR3 is TGCGCCAGCAGCTTGGGACTAGCGGGAGGGCGGGATACGCAGTATTTT. Protein: CASSLGLAGGRDTQYF. The entire variable domain, with the rest obtained from reference TRBV5-1 and TRBJ2-3, is as follows: KAGVTQTPRYLIKTRGQQVTLSCSPISGHRSVSWYQQTPGQGLQFLFEYFSETQRNKGNFPGRFSGRQFSNSRSEMNVSTLELGDSALYLCASSLGLAGGRDTQYFGPGTRLTVL.